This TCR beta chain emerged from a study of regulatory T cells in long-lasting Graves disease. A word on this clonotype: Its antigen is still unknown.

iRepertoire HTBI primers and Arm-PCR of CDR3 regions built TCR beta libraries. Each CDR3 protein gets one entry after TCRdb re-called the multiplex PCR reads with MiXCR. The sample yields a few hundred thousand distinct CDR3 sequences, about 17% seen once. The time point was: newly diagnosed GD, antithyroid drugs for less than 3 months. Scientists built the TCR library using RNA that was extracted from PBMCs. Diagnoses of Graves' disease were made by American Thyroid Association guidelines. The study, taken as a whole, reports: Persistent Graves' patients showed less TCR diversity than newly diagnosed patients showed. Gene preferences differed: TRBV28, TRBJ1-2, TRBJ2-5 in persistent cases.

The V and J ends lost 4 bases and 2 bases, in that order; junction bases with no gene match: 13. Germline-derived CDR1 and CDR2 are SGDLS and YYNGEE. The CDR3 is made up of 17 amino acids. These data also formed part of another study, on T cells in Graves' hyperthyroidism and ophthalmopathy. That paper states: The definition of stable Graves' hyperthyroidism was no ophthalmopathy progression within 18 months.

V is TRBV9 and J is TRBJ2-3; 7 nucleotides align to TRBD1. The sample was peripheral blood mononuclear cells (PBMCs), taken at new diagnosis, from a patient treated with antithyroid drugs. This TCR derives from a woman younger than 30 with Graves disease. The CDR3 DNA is TGTGCCAGCAGCTTTAGGGACAGTCGCTTATTCACAGATACGCAGTATTTT. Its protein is CASSFRDSRLFTDTQYF.